The 31 T cell receptor beta chains below all came from one sample that was sequenced in a study of blood T cells in healthy people across ages. Primers used in a second PCR of about 7 to 12 cycles were a sample-barcoded 5' primer and a J-beta primer mix. TCRdb re-called the 5' RACE reads through MiXCR, storing one row per CDR3 protein. The table includes around 1,800,000 distinct CDR3 sequences, more than 35% detected once. Material: blood. These receptors were collected from a human donor in good health.

This clonotype was counted a few times. The rearrangement links TRBV20-1 to TRBJ1-1; a weak D match, TRBD1 (6 bases). Germline values: CDR1 DFQATT, CDR2 SNEGSKA (reference sequence). The length of the CDR3 is 17 residues. V was trimmed by 1 base and J by 1 base, leaving 19 bases between them. CDR3 amino acids: CSARAPGTQQPNTEAFF. The DNA for the CDR3 is TGCAGTGCTAGAGCGCCCGGGACACAACAACCGAACACTGAAGCTTTCTTT.

The chain recombines TRBV20-1 with TRBJ1-2; maybe TRBD1 (5 bases). CDR1 DFQATT and CDR2 SNEGSKA come from the germline V gene (reference sequence). V lost 5 bases to trimming and J lost 4 bases, with 14 bases between them. CDR3 length: 13 amino acids. The CDR3 DNA is TGCAGTGCTCCTTCACCGACAGTCTATGGCTACACCTTC. The encoded protein is CSAPSPTVYGYTF.

The V and J genes are TRBV7-2 and TRBJ2-3, with D perhaps TRBD1 or TRBD2 (6 bases each). The CDR3 is 14 amino acids. Trimming removed 7 bases at V and 4 bases at J, with 15 bases between. Germline V gene sequence: CDR1 SGHTA, CDR2 FQGNSA. CDR3 sequence (DNA): TGTGCCAGCAAAGGGGGGTACACGGCAGATACGCAGTATTTT. This encodes CASKGGYTADTQYF.

This clonotype was counted a few times. The V and J genes are TRBV29-1 and TRBJ1-1; D perhaps matches TRBD1 (6 bases). Looked up from germline, CDR1 is SQVTM and CDR2 is ANQGSEA. The CDR3 runs 12 residues. The CDR3 nucleotides are TGCAGAGGACAGTCGGAGGCCACTGAAGCTTTCTTT. It codes for CRGQSEATEAFF.

The chain joins TRBV6-2 or TRBV6-3 to TRBJ2-6; perhaps TRBD1 as D (5 bases). This CDR3 spans 16 amino acids. Germline CDR1 is MNHEY and CDR2 is SVGEGT. V lost 10 bases and J 0 bases, leaving 16 bases between the germline ends. CDR3 in DNA: TGTGCCACTAAGACAGTCATTTACTCTGGGGCCAACGTCCTGACTTTC. Translation: CATKTVIYSGANVLTF.

The J gene is TRBJ2-5, the V gene TRBV6-2 or TRBV6-3; TRBD1 matches 8 bases. The germline V gene has CDR1 MNHEY and CDR2 SVGEGT. Unmatched junction bases numbered 6, after V lost 6 bases and J lost 3 bases. This CDR3 is 14 amino acids long. As DNA, the CDR3 is TGTGCCAGCAGCAAACGGACAGGGAAAGAGACCCAGTACTTC. Its protein product is CASSKRTGKETQYF.

The chain combines TRBV3-1 with TRBJ2-7; 10 positions agree with TRBD1. Trimming at V came to 6 bases and at J to 5 bases, leaving 10 bases not matched to a gene. The CDR3 totals 15 residues. Germline V gene lookup returns CDR1 LGHDT and CDR2 YNNKEL (reference sequence). CDR3 residues: CASRPRQGAHHEQYF. CDR3 bases: TGTGCCAGCAGACCCAGACAGGGGGCGCACCACGAGCAGTACTTC.

This sequence joins TRBV20-1 and TRBJ2-7, with D possibly being TRBD1 or TRBD2 (5 bases each). Germline CDR1 and CDR2: DFQATT and SNEGSKA (reference sequence). V was pared by 5 bases and J by 3 bases, with 14 bases between. The CDR3 runs to 13 residues. CDR3 DNA: TGCAGTGCTGACCGGGGCGGAGTCTACGAGCAGTACTTC. It specifies CSADRGGVYEQYF.

J is TRBJ1-5 and V is TRBV20-1; D may be TRBD1 (5 bases). CDR1 is DFQATT and CDR2 is SNEGSKA in the germline V gene (reference sequence). The germline V and J ends were trimmed by 6 bases and 3 bases, with 15 bases remaining between them. There are 14 residues in the CDR3. CDR3 in amino acids: CSAVGKGANQPQHF. For the CDR3, the DNA is TGCAGTGCCGTCGGAAAAGGGGCCAATCAGCCCCAGCATTTT.

The CDR3 nucleotides are TGCAGTGCTACTCTCGAAACTAGCGGGGAAGACACAGATACGCAGTATTTT. Protein sequence: CSATLETSGEDTDTQYF. This rearrangement joins TRBV20-1 to TRBJ2-3; 10 bases are a match to TRBD2. Germline assignment: CDR1 DFQATT and CDR2 SNEGSKA (reference sequence). CDR3 size: 17 residues. Trimming at V came to 4 bases and at J to 2 bases, leaving 12 bases not matched to a gene.

This chain joins TRBV7-2 and TRBJ1-3; possible D gene TRBD1, 5 bases. The V end was cut by 5 bases, the J end by 4 bases, with 15 bases between. CDR1 and CDR2 (germline): SGHTA, FQGNSA. This CDR3 spans 15 amino acids. In nucleotides, the CDR3 is TGTGCCAGCAGCGAAGGCGGGGCAGGCGGAAACACCATATATTTT. Protein: CASSEGGAGGNTIYF.

This chain uses TRBV9 with TRBJ2-7, with TRBD1 matching 8 bases. The J segment lost 2 bases and the V segment lost 6 bases, leaving 7 bases of the junction unmatched. CDR3 length: 14 amino acids. Germline CDR1 is SGDLS and CDR2 is YYNGEE. In nucleotides, the CDR3 is TGTGCCAGCAATCGGCAGGGGGCTGCCTACGAGCAGTACTTC. Translating it yields CASNRQGAAYEQYF.

Note on this clonotype: Mismatch with germline at one junction end may stem from a read error. V is TRBV7-3 and J is TRBJ2-3; a weak D match, TRBD2 (7 bases). Germline CDR1 SGHTA, CDR2 FQGTGA. This CDR3 spans 16 amino acids. The CDR3, as DNA: TGTGCCAGCAGCTTAGACGCGGGGGCCCCGTTAGATGCGCAGTATTTT. Protein sequence: CASSLDAGAPLDAQYF. The entire variable domain, with the rest obtained from reference TRBV7-3 and TRBJ2-3, is as follows: GAGVSQTPSNKVTEKGKYVELRCDPISGHTALYWYRQSLGQGPEFLIYFQGTGAADDSGLPNDRFFAVRPEGSVSTLKIQRTERGDSAVYLCASSLDAGAPLDAQYFGPGTRLTVL.

The V and J genes are TRBV20-1 and TRBJ2-7; 11 bases line up with TRBD2. Gene TRBJ2-5 matches the end of the DNA better, so the J call may be wrong. Per germline, CDR1 DFQATT and CDR2 SNEGSKA (reference sequence). This CDR3 is 17 amino acids long. CDR3: CSAPNDLSGGVGETQYF. In DNA, the CDR3 is TGCAGTGCTCCAAACGACCTTAGCGGGGGGGTAGGGGAGACCCAGTACTTC.

The chain uses TRBV6-6 and TRBJ2-1; perhaps TRBD1 as D (7 bases). Germline V gene lookup returns CDR1 MNHNY and CDR2 SVGAGI (reference sequence). CDR3 length: 17 residues. V was trimmed by 7 bases and J by 4 bases, leaving 23 bases between them. The CDR3 protein is CASTPTWGDSPYNEQFF. The CDR3 region has the DNA TGTGCCAGCACCCCCACTTGGGGGGACAGCCCTTACAATGAGCAGTTCTTC.

This clonotype was seen only a few times. This chain links TRBV9 with TRBJ2-2, with D possibly TRBD2 on 6 matching bases. CDR1 and CDR2 (germline): SGDLS, YYNGEE. V was pared by 0 bases and J by 5 bases, with 14 bases between. The CDR3 loop spans 16 amino acids. CDR3 sequence reads: CASSVDGGARTGELFF. CDR3 sequence (DNA): TGTGCCAGCAGCGTAGATGGAGGGGCGAGGACCGGGGAGCTGTTTTTT.

The V call is TRBV4-2, the J call TRBJ2-4; D may be TRBD1 (6 bases). V gave up 0 bases and J gave up 13 bases, with 22 bases separating them. The CDR3 is 16 residues long. Germline V gene data show CDR1 as LGHNA and CDR2 as YNFKEQ. The CDR3 sequence: CASSQDSGEGAYEQYF. CDR3 DNA sequence: TGTGCCAGCAGCCAAGATTCAGGGGAAGGGGCCTATGAGCAGTACTTC.

The V and J genes are TRBV3-1 and TRBJ2-1; D is unclear. The CDR3 extends over 17 amino acids. Germline V gene sequence: CDR1 LGHDT, CDR2 YNNKEL (reference sequence). V lost 0 bases and J lost 7, with 19 bases in between. The CDR3 here is CASSQEPNTLMWNEQFF. DNA of the CDR3: TGTGCCAGCAGCCAAGAACCCAACACGCTTATGTGGAATGAGCAGTTCTTC.

The chain has TRBV12-3 or TRBV12-4 and TRBJ2-4; TRBD2 might be the D (6 bases). Trimming stripped 5 bases from V and 10 bases from J, with 12 bases between. The CDR3 has 12 residues. CDR3 sequence: CASSPLGGIQYF. CDR3 bases: TGTGCCAGCAGTCCACTAGGAGGGATTCAGTACTTC.

This clonotype was detected a few times. The chain employs TRBV5-1 and TRBJ1-5, with 11 bases that match TRBD1. CDR1 and CDR2 (germline): SGHRS, YFSETQ. There are 15 residues in the CDR3. With V trimmed by 0 bases and J by 6 bases, 2 bases remained unmatched. In nucleotides, the CDR3 is TGCGCCAGCAGCTTGGATGGGACAGGGGGTCAGCCCCAGCATTTT. This gives the protein CASSLDGTGGQPQHF.

The rearrangement uses TRBV20-1 and TRBJ1-1, with unresolved D. Germline CDR1 and CDR2: DFQATT and SNEGSKA (reference sequence). The CDR3 is 12 amino acids. Between the trimmed V and J ends, which lost 0 bases and 11 bases, there was a span of 13 bases. The chain's CDR3 is CSAREWVLGAFF. In DNA, the CDR3 is TGCAGTGCTAGAGAATGGGTTTTAGGGGCTTTCTTT.

The genes are TRBV12-3 or TRBV12-4 and TRBJ2-7; a possible D gene is TRBD2 (5 bases). V gave up 8 bases and J gave up 2 bases, with 13 bases separating them. This CDR3 has 13 amino acids. CDR3 bases: TGTGCCAGCTCCGAGGGCCACCCCTACGAGCAGTACTTC. Amino acid sequence: CASSEGHPYEQYF.

V usage is TRBV7-9 and J usage is TRBJ2-7, with 8 bases lining up with TRBD2. Matching the DNA end better, TRBJ2-5 makes the J call doubtful. This CDR3 contains 15 residues. The germline CDR1 and CDR2 sequences are SEHNR and FQNEAQ (reference sequence). The CDR3 reads CASSHPGRGGETQYF. The CDR3 nucleotides are TGTGCCAGCAGCCATCCCGGGAGGGGTGGGGAGACCCAGTACTTC.

Points on this clonotype: An end of the junction does not agree with germline; a read error may underlie this. The V and J genes are TRBV3-1 and TRBJ2-7; no definite D call. CDR3 length: 13 amino acids. CDR1 and CDR2 (germline): LGHDT, YNNKEL (reference sequence). The CDR3 region is CANSQSEPYEQYF. For the CDR3, the DNA is TGTGCCAACAGCCAGTCGGAACCCTACGAGCAGTACTTC.

The J gene is TRBJ2-4, the V gene TRBV15; TRBD2 matches at 12 bases. The J call may be wrong; the DNA end is better matched by TRBJ2-5. This CDR3 is built from 16 residues. Germline V gene data show CDR1 as LNHNV and CDR2 as YYDKDF (reference sequence). The CDR3 region is CATSTWTSGIQETQYF. The CDR3, as DNA: TGTGCCACCAGCACTTGGACTAGCGGGATTCAAGAGACCCAGTACTTC.

This clonotype came up a few times. This chain links TRBV7-2 with TRBJ2-1; a weak D match, TRBD2 (6 bases). This CDR3 region has 15 residues. Germline lookup yields CDR1 SGHTA and CDR2 FQGNSA. V lost 1 base and J lost 7, with 14 bases in between. CDR3 DNA: TGTGCCAGCAGCTTAGTTACGGGGGTCGGGAATGAGCAGTTCTTC. Translating gives CASSLVTGVGNEQFF.

This clonotype showed up just once. The rearrangement links TRBV3-1 to TRBJ2-1, with 11 nucleotides matching TRBD2. Germline CDR1 and CDR2: LGHDT and YNNKEL (reference sequence). Germline trimming cut 2 bases from V and 10 bases from J; bases unmatched to any gene: 7. There are 15 residues in the CDR3. The CDR3 nucleotides read TGTGCCAGCAGCCAATTAATCCTAGCGGGGGGCGAGCAGTTCTTC. Protein: CASSQLILAGGEQFF.

This chain connects TRBV29-1 to TRBJ2-4, with 8 nucleotides matching TRBD2. The CDR3 contains 13 residues. After removal of 0 bases from V and 7 bases from J, the junction contained 2 bases not matched to a gene. Germline loops: CDR1 SQVTM, CDR2 ANQGSEA. The CDR3 protein is CSVEEGGGNIQYF. For the CDR3, the DNA is TGCAGCGTTGAAGAGGGCGGGGGGAACATTCAGTACTTC.

The chain combines TRBV10-3 with TRBJ2-3; D is uncertain. The CDR3 sequence is 18 residues long. Germline V gene lookup returns CDR1 ENHRY and CDR2 SYGVKD. V shed 4 bases and J shed 8 bases, with 28 bases lying between them. Here the CDR3 DNA reads TGTGCCATCAGTGCCACCGCCCAAACGAAAATCACTATTGCTACGCAGTATTTT. Protein product: CAISATAQTKITIATQYF.

The V and J genes are TRBV5-1 and TRBJ1-1, with 10 positions matching TRBD1. V was clipped by 0 bases and J by 5 bases; unmatched bases: 4. The length of the CDR3 is 15 residues. CDR1 and CDR2 (germline): SGHRS, YFSETQ. The CDR3, as DNA: TGCGCCAGCAGCTTGGGACAGGGGGCGGTAACTGAAGCTTTCTTT. It specifies CASSLGQGAVTEAFF.

Worth noting for this clonotype: Since a much larger clone is just one base distant, this may be a read error. This chain uses TRBV29-1 with TRBJ1-5, with D possibly matching TRBD1 (6 bases). From germline, CDR1 is SQVTM and CDR2 ANQGSEA. This CDR3 comprises 14 residues. Deletions cut 6 bases from V and 4 bases from J, with 16 bases between. The CDR3 bases are TGCAGCGTCCCATCCGGGACACTAAATCAGCCCCAGCATTTT. This translates into CSVPSGTLNQPQHF.